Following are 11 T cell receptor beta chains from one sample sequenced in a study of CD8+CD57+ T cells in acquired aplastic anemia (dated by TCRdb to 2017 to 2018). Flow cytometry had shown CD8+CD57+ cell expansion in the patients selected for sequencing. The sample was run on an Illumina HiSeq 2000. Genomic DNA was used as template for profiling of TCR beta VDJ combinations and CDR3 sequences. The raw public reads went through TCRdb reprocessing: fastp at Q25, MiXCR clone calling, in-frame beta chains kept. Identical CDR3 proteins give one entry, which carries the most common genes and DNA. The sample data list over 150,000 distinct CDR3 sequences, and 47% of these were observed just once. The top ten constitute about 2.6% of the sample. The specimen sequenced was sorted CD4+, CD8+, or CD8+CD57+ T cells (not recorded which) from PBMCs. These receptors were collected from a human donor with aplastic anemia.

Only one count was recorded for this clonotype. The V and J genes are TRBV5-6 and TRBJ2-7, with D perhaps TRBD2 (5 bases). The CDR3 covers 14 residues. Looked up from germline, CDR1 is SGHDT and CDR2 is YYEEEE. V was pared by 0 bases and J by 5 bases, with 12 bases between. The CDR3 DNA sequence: TGTGCCAGCAGCTTGGCCGGGCACGGGAACGAGCAGTACGTC. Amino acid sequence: CASSLAGHGNEQYV.

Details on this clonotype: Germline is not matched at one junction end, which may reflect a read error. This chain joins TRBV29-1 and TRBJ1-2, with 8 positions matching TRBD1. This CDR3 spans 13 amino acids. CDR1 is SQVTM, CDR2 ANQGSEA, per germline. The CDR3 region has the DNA TGCAGCGTTAAGGACCGACAGGGGCATGGCTACATCTTC. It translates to CSVKDRQGHGYIF.

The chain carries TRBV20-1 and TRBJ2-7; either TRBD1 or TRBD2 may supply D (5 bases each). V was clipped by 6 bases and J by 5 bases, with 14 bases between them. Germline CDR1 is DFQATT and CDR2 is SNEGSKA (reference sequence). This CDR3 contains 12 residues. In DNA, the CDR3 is TGCAGTGCCACGGGACCCGGGAACGAGCAGTACTTC. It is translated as CSATGPGNEQYF.

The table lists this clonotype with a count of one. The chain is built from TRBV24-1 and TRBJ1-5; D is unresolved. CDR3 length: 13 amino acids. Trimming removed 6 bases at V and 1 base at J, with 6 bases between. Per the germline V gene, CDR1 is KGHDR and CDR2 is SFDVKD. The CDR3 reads CATSSGSNQPQHF. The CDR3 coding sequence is TGTGCCACCAGTTCCGGGAGCAATCAGCCCCAGCATTTT.

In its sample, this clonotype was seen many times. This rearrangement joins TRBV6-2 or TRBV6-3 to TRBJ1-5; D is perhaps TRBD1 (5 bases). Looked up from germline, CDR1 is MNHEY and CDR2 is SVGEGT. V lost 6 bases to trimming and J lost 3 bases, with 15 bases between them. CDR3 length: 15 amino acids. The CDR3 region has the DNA TGTGCCAGCAGAGCAACAGGTGCCGACAATCAGCCCCAGCATTTT. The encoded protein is CASRATGADNQPQHF.

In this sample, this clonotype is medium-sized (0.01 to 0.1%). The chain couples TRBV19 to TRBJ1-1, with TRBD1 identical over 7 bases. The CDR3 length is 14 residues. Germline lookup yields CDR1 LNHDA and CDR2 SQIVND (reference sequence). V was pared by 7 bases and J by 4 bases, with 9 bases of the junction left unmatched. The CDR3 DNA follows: TGTGCCAGTATTAGGGAACAGGGGTCCACTGAAGCTTTCTTT. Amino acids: CASIREQGSTEAFF.

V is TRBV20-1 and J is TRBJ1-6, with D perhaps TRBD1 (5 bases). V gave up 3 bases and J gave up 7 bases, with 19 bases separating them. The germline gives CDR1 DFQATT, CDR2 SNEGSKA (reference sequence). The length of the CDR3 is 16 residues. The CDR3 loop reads CSASIETVVGNSPLHF. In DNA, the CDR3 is TGCAGTGCTAGTATCGAGACAGTTGTAGGAAATTCACCCCTCCACTTT.

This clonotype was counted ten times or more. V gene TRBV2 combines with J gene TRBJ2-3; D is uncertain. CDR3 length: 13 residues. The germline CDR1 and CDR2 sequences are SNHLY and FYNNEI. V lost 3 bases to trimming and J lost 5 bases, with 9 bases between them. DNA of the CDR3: TGTGCCAGCAGTGAGAGGCAGTTAGATACGCAGTATTTT. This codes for CASSERQLDTQYF.

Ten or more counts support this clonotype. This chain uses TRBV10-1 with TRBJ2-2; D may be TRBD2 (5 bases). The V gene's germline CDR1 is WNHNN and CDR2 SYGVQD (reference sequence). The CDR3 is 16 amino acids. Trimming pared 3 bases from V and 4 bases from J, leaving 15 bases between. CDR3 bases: TGCGCCAGCAGTGATATACTAGTATGGGGCACCGGGGAGCTGTTTTTT. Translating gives CASSDILVWGTGELFF.

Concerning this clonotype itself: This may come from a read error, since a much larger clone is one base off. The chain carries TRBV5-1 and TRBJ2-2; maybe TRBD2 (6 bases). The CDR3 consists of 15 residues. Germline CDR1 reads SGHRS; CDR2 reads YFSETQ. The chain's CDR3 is CASSLAQTNTGGLFF. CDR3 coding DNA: TGCGCCAGCAGCTTGGCCCAGACCAACACCGGGGGGCTGTTTTTT.

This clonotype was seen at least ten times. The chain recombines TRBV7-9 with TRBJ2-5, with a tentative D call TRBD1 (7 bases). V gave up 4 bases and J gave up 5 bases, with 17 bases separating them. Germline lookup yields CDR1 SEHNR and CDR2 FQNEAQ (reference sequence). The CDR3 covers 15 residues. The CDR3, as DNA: TGTGCCAGCAGCTATTGGCAGGGGGGCGGGGAGACCCAGTACTTC. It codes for CASSYWQGGGETQYF.